Following are 21 T cell receptor beta chains from one sample sequenced in a study of beta chain features in type 1 diabetes. Their target antigens are unknown. Expressed TCRB transcripts were sequenced because the entire RNA isolate underwent reverse transcription. Using immunoSEQ multiplex PCR, the repertoire was profiled, and TCRdb retains in-frame clones only, with some absent. Counted here are a few hundred thousand clones, 8.5% to 10% occurring once; the ten biggest clones make up approximately 0.55%. Study-wide findings and caveats: Across all four CD4+ subsets, people with type 1 diabetes showed modestly shorter TCRB CDR3s.

Material for sequencing was central memory CD4+ T cells from blood. Receptors originate from a man aged 25 to 40 with type 1 diabetes.

This clone was picked up a small number of times. J is TRBJ2-3 and V is TRBV4-2; 10 nucleotides agree with TRBD2. Trimming cost V 1 base and J 8 bases; bases outside gene matches: 15. This CDR3 spans 18 amino acids. Germline CDR1 LGHNA, CDR2 YNFKEQ. Written as DNA, the CDR3 is TGTGCCAGCAGCCAAGCGCAAGGACTAGCGGACGGCGGTGGTACGCAGTATTTT. As protein: CASSQAQGLADGGGTQYF.

This clone was observed a handful of times. The chain combines TRBV28 with TRBJ1-4; D might be TRBD1 (5 bases). CDR1 and CDR2 (germline): MDHEN, SYDVKM. This CDR3 is 15 amino acids long. V shed 6 bases and J shed 4 bases, with 15 bases lying between them. The CDR3 bases are TGTGCCAGCAGCGCCGGACACGGCCTTAATGAAAAACTGTTTTTT. Its translation is CASSAGHGLNEKLFF.

J is TRBJ2-1 and V is TRBV7-9; the D is unclear. The CDR3 runs 14 residues. Looked up from germline, CDR1 is SEHNR and CDR2 is FQNEAQ (reference sequence). Trimming removed 2 bases from V and 2 bases from J, with 7 bases in between. The CDR3 coding sequence is TGTGCCAGCAGCTTATCCTCGGCCTACAATGAGCAGTTCTTC. It yields the protein CASSLSSAYNEQFF.

This rearrangement joins TRBV7-2 to TRBJ2-1; tentatively, D is TRBD2 (6 bases). The CDR3 loop spans 16 amino acids. Germline V lookup: CDR1 SGHTA, CDR2 FQGNSA. Trimming removed 7 bases at V and 0 bases at J, with 16 bases between. The CDR3 nucleotides are TGTGCCAGCACCGTTAAGAGCGGGTCCTCCTACAATGAGCAGTTCTTC. Protein product: CASTVKSGSSYNEQFF.

The rearrangement links TRBV6-6 to TRBJ2-1; TRBD1 aligns across 11 bases. The CDR3 is 15 residues long. Germline V gives CDR1 MNHNY, CDR2 SVGAGI (reference sequence). The V gene end was trimmed by 8 bases and the J gene end by 8 bases; junction bases not matched to a gene: 11. The CDR3 sequence is CASAPVGQGAYEQFF. In nucleotides, the CDR3 is TGTGCCAGCGCCCCGGTAGGACAGGGGGCGTATGAGCAGTTCTTC.

This sequence joins TRBV9 and TRBJ2-7, with D tentatively TRBD2 (5 bases). Germline-derived CDR1 and CDR2 are SGDLS and YYNGEE. V was shortened by 5 bases and J by 4 bases, with 10 bases between the two germline ends. The CDR3 runs to 12 residues. CDR3 region: CASRGESYEQYF. The CDR3 DNA reads as TGTGCCAGCAGGGGAGAGTCTTACGAGCAGTACTTC.

This clone occurred a few times. The rearrangement joins TRBV10-3 to TRBJ2-5; D is possibly TRBD2 (6 bases). Trimming left V 4 bases short and J 5 bases short, with 17 bases between. CDR1 is ENHRY and CDR2 is SYGVKD in the germline V gene. CDR3 length: 15 residues. The CDR3 nucleotides are TGTGCCATCAGTGCGGGGACTCTACAGGACGAGACCCAGTACTTC. Translated: CAISAGTLQDETQYF.

This chain links TRBV4-2 with TRBJ2-1; D tentatively fits TRBD1 or TRBD2 (5 bases each). V lost 5 bases and J lost 8, with 10 bases in between. This CDR3 has 12 residues. The germline CDR1 and CDR2 sequences are LGHNA and YNFKEQ. The CDR3: CASSWGRYEQFF. The CDR3 DNA is TGTGCCAGCAGCTGGGGACGGTATGAGCAGTTCTTC.

The genes are TRBV29-1 and TRBJ2-4; TRBD2 might be the D (6 bases). This CDR3 contains 13 residues. V shed 4 bases and J shed 2 bases, with 9 bases lying between them. Germline assignment: CDR1 SQVTM and CDR2 ANQGSEA. Here the CDR3 reads CSVGGGTKNIQYF. In DNA form, the CDR3 reads TGCAGCGTTGGTGGGGGGACCAAAAACATTCAGTACTTC.

CDR3 DNA sequence: TGTGCCAGCAGTTCTCGGGAGGGGGCGGTCAATGAGCAGTTCTTC. It translates to CASSSREGAVNEQFF. The genes are TRBV6-1 and TRBJ2-1; D is possibly TRBD2 (8 bases). Germline lookup yields CDR1 MNHNS and CDR2 SASEGT. This CDR3 has 15 residues. Deletions cut 5 bases from V and 6 bases from J, with 17 bases between.

This clone was found a few times. This sequence joins TRBV11-2 and TRBJ1-1; a possible D gene is TRBD1 (5 bases). Trimming shortened V by 3 bases and J by 0 bases, and 11 bases separated the two germline ends. Germline V gene data show CDR1 as SGHAT and CDR2 as FQNNGV. CDR3 length: 15 amino acids. The CDR3 DNA follows: TGTGCCAGCAGCTTTGGGGACGTCATGAACACTGAAGCTTTCTTT. This encodes CASSFGDVMNTEAFF.

This clone was counted only a few times. The J gene is TRBJ2-7, the V gene TRBV19; TRBD1 matches 8 bases. Germline CDR1 and CDR2: LNHDA and SQIVND (reference sequence). This CDR3 is built from 13 residues. With 11 bases clipped from V and 3 bases from J, the junction kept 9 bases outside the gene matches. The CDR3 loop reads CAAVGQGFYEQYF. Here the CDR3 DNA reads TGTGCCGCCGTCGGACAGGGTTTCTACGAGCAGTACTTC. The complete variable domain, with remaining parts taken from reference TRBV19 and TRBJ2-7, reads DGGITQSPKYLFRKEGQNVTLSCEQNLNHDAMYWYRQDPGQGLRLIYYSQIVNDFQKGDIAEGYSVSREKKESFPLTVTSAQKNPTAFYLCAAVGQGFYEQYFGPGTRLTVT.

The chain recombines TRBV7-9 with TRBJ2-1, with a weak D call TRBD1 (6 bases). The V gene lost 2 bases and the J gene lost 12 bases, with 14 bases spanning the gap. Germline V gives CDR1 SEHNR, CDR2 FQNEAQ (reference sequence). The length of the CDR3 is 13 residues. CDR3 protein: CASSLTGLDAQFF. The CDR3 DNA is TGTGCCAGCAGCTTAACAGGGCTCGATGCGCAGTTCTTC.

The chain links TRBV30 to TRBJ2-3; TRBD2 agrees at 7 bases. Trimming cost V 7 bases and J 2 bases; bases outside gene matches: 12. Germline V CDR1 and CDR2: GTSNPN, SVGIG (reference sequence). This CDR3 contains 15 residues. Written as DNA, the CDR3 is TGTGCCTCCTCCTTCCTAGCGGAGCCCACAGATACGCAGTATTTT. Its translation: CASSFLAEPTDTQYF.

This clone was counted between two and nine times. This chain joins TRBV5-5 and TRBJ1-2, with no clear D. Germline assignment: CDR1 SGHKS and CDR2 YYEKEE (reference sequence). CDR3 length: 12 amino acids. V was pared by 2 bases and J by 6 bases, with 8 bases between. CDR3 sequence reads: CASSFDRDGYTF. The CDR3 nucleotides read TGTGCCAGCAGCTTTGATAGGGATGGCTACACCTTC.

This clone was detected only a few times. The chain couples TRBV5-8 to TRBJ1-3, with a possible D match to TRBD1 (6 bases). The CDR3 has 16 residues. V was shortened by 0 bases and J by 2 bases, with 12 bases between the two germline ends. CDR1 is SGHTS, CDR2 YDEGEE, per germline. DNA of the CDR3: TGTGCCAGCAGCTTGGCGGGGGCAATCCCTGGAAACACCATATATTTT. It encodes CASSLAGAIPGNTIYF.

There are a few counts of this clone. This rearrangement joins TRBV5-1 to TRBJ2-5; a possible D gene is TRBD1 (5 bases). The CDR3 consists of 15 residues. The ends were cut back, 4 bases at V and 2 bases at J, with 15 bases in the middle. The germline CDR1 and CDR2 sequences are SGHRS and YFSETQ. The CDR3 is CASSTAQRQQETQYF. The CDR3 nucleotides are TGCGCCAGCAGCACGGCCCAGAGACAGCAAGAGACCCAGTACTTC.

In this sample, this clone turned up a few times. The chain employs TRBV27 and TRBJ1-5; D is uncertain. Per germline, CDR1 MNHEY and CDR2 SMNVEV (reference sequence). The CDR3 is made up of 13 amino acids. With 6 bases removed from V and 0 bases from J, the gap between germline ends came to 6 bases. CDR3 nucleotides: TGTGCCAGCAGGCTTTATAGCAATCAGCCCCAGCATTTT. It translates to CASRLYSNQPQHF.

This clone came up a few times. This sequence joins TRBV4-3 and TRBJ2-3; perhaps TRBD1 as D (6 bases). The CDR3 runs to 17 residues. Trimming took 1 base from V and 2 from J, leaving 16 bases between them. The germline gives CDR1 LGHNA, CDR2 YSLEER. The CDR3 sequence: CASSQVGTGQNTDTQYF. DNA of the CDR3: TGCGCCAGCAGCCAAGTCGGAACGGGACAAAACACAGATACGCAGTATTTT.

The chain uses TRBV9 and TRBJ2-2; D is ambiguous. V lost 0 bases, J lost 6 bases, and 15 bases lay in between. The CDR3 spans 16 residues. The germline gives CDR1 SGDLS, CDR2 YYNGEE. The CDR3 loop is CASSVGVSLGAGELFF. In nucleotides, the CDR3 is TGTGCCAGCAGCGTAGGCGTTAGCTTGGGTGCCGGGGAGCTGTTTTTT.

This clone was detected ten times or more. The gene calls are TRBV2 and TRBJ2-6, with TRBD1 identical over 7 bases. This CDR3 spans 14 amino acids. V gave up 7 bases and J gave up 4 bases; unmatched junction bases: 4. Germline V gene data show CDR1 as SNHLY and CDR2 as FYNNEI. For the CDR3, the DNA is TGTGCCAGCAAGGGGGCTTTCGGGGCCAACGTCCTGACTTTC. Its translation: CASKGAFGANVLTF.